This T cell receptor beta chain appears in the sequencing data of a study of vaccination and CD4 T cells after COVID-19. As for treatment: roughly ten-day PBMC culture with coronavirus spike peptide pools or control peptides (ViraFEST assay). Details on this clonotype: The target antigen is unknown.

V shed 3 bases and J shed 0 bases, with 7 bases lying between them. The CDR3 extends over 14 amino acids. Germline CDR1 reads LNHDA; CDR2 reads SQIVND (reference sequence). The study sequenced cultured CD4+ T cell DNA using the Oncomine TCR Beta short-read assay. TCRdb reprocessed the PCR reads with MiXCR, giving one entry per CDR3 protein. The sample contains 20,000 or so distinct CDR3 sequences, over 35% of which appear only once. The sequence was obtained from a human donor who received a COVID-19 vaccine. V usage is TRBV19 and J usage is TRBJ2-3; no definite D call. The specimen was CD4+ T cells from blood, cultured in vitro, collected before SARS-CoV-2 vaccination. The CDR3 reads CASSMAVSTDTQYF. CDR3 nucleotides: TGTGCCAGTAGTATGGCGGTAAGCACAGATACGCAGTATTTT.